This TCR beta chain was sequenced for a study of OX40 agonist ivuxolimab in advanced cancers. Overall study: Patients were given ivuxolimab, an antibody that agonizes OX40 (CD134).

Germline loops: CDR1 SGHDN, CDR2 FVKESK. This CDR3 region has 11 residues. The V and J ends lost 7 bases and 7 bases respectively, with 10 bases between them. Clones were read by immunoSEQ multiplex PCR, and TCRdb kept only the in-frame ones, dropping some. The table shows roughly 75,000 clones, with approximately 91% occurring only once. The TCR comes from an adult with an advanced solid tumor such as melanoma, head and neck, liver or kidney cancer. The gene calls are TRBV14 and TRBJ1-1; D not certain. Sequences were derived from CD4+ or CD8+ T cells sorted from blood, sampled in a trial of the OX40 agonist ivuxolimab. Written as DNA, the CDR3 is TGTGCCAGCAACCATTACAGTGAAGCTTTCTTT. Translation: CASNHYSEAFF.